This T cell receptor (beta chain) was obtained from a study of CD8+ T cells in alopecia areata. Overall study findings and caveats: Relative to mice, TCR sharing across patients was less clear, a difference possibly HLA-related. More clonal than normal scalp was lesional scalp, particularly alopecia totalis/universalis.

Trimming cost V 5 bases and J 5 bases, with 28 bases left between them. The length of the CDR3 is 18 residues. In germline, CDR1 is MDHEN, CDR2 SYDVKM. Remarks on this clone: The antigen remains unidentified.

Documented treatment: oral pan-JAK inhibitor, 5-10 mg twice daily. Extraction and reverse transcription of RNA yielded cDNA as the sequencing template. The method was immunoSEQ multiplex PCR; TCRdb's version includes in-frame clones alone and lacks a portion of them. The sample contains over 150,000 clones, nearly 60% of which appear only once. The chain joins TRBV28 to TRBJ2-7; D call uncertain. The clonotype comes from a human donor with alopecia areata. Sequencing used CD4+ T cells sorted from blood, obtained at week 24, from a patient treated with tofacitinib. CDR3 in amino acids: CASSGDFTNWASGDEQYF. The CDR3 DNA reads TGTGCCAGCAGTGGTGACTTTACTAACTGGGCAAGTGGCGACGAGCAGTACTTC.